A single sample is the source of the 30 T cell receptor beta chains below, sequenced in a study of molecular identifiers for immune sequencing clone quantification. One entry per CDR3 protein, called by TCRdb with MiXCR from the PCR reads. Of about 10,000 distinct CDR3 sequences in the sample, roughly a sixth were seen once. The sequencing input was naive CD8+ T cells from blood, with Jurkat cell RNA spiked in. Subset described: FACS-sorted CD8+CD4-CCR7+CD45RA+ naive T cells. The source of these receptors is a human donor in good health. Some libraries in this study had Jurkat cell RNA spiked in.

By share of the sample, this clonotype is medium-sized (0.01 to 0.1%). The V call is TRBV20-1, the J call TRBJ2-2, with a tentative D call TRBD2 (6 bases). This CDR3 has 13 residues. V was shortened by 0 bases and J by 5 bases, with 7 bases between the two germline ends. The V gene's germline CDR1 is DFQATT and CDR2 SNEGSKA (reference sequence). CDR3 sequence: CSARDAGTGELFF. CDR3 bases: TGCAGTGCTAGAGATGCGGGAACCGGGGAGCTGTTTTTT.

A word on this clonotype: A much larger clone lies one base from this, so it may be a read error. The genes are TRBV10-2 and TRBJ2-1; a weak D match, TRBD2 (6 bases). The length of the CDR3 is 13 residues. The V end lost 2 bases, the J end lost 8 bases, and 10 bases lay between the germline ends. Germline values: CDR1 WSHSY, CDR2 SAAADI. CDR3 amino acids: CASSEGGPHEQFF. DNA for the CDR3: TGCGCCAGCAGTGAGGGAGGGCCCCATGAGCAGTTCTTC.

This clonotype rates as medium-sized. The chain has TRBV20-1 and TRBJ1-4; 7 bases align to TRBD1. Germline CDR1 is DFQATT and CDR2 is SNEGSKA (reference sequence). V was clipped by 1 base and J by 4 bases; unmatched bases: 9. There are 16 residues in the CDR3. Here the CDR3 reads CSARGGGGYFNEKLFF. The CDR3 region has the DNA TGCAGTGCTAGAGGGGGAGGGGGCTATTTTAATGAAAAACTGTTTTTT.

This clonotype was seen ten or more times. The rearrangement uses TRBV6-2 or TRBV6-3 and TRBJ1-5; D uncertain. CDR3 length: 13 residues. Deletions cut 6 bases from V and 5 bases from J, with 11 bases between. Germline CDR1 and CDR2: MNHEY and SVGEGT. This chain's CDR3 is CASSPRTHQPQHF. Here the CDR3 DNA reads TGTGCCAGCAGCCCCAGAACCCATCAGCCCCAGCATTTT.

As regards this clonotype: A much larger clone sits a single nucleotide away, making a read error possible. This likely comes from a read error, as the CDR3 has no conserved phenylalanine or tryptophan at its end. V usage is TRBV3-1 and J usage is TRBJ1-2, with a weak D call TRBD1 (6 bases). Germline CDR1 LGHDT, CDR2 YNNKEL (reference sequence). Trimming removed 0 bases at V and 8 bases at J, with 13 bases between. The CDR3 covers 14 residues. CDR3 sequence reads: CASSQDSGVQGYTC. In nucleotides, the CDR3 is TGTGCCAGCAGCCAAGATTCAGGGGTGCAAGGCTACACCTGC.

This clonotype was recorded many times. The genes are TRBV19 and TRBJ1-5; perhaps TRBD1 as D (6 bases). This CDR3 is 12 amino acids long. V lost 8 bases, J lost 5 bases, and 10 bases lay in between. Germline CDR1 reads LNHDA; CDR2 reads SQIVND (reference sequence). This CDR3 is CASSDSYQPQHF. The CDR3 nucleotides are TGTGCCAGTTCGGACAGCTATCAGCCCCAGCATTTT.

This clonotype is medium-sized by share. The CDR3 DNA reads TGTGCCAGCAGCTTAACCCTACCGACTAGCGGGGGGGGTACGCAGTATTTT. This sequence encodes CASSLTLPTSGGGTQYF. V usage is TRBV7-8 and J usage is TRBJ2-3, with 14 nucleotides matching TRBD2. J gave up 8 bases and V 2 bases, and 9 bases lay outside the gene matches. Germline V gives CDR1 SGHVS, CDR2 FQNEAQ. CDR3 length: 17 amino acids.

This clonotype rates as medium-sized. The chain is built from TRBV4-1 and TRBJ2-3; 9 nucleotides align to TRBD2. CDR1 is MGHRA and CDR2 is YSYEKL in the germline V gene. The CDR3 has 16 residues. V trimming: 4 bases; J trimming: 2 bases; junction bases outside the gene matches: 7. CDR3 residues: CASSLVAGALTDTQYF. The DNA of the CDR3 is TGCGCCAGCAGCCTCGTAGCGGGGGCTCTCACAGATACGCAGTATTTT.

This clonotype was counted many times. The CDR3: CASKFQGADQPQHF. For the CDR3, the DNA is TGTGCCAGCAAATTTCAGGGGGCTGATCAGCCCCAGCATTTT. The chain recombines TRBV2 with TRBJ1-5; 8 nucleotides agree with TRBD1. Per germline, CDR1 SNHLY and CDR2 FYNNEI. This CDR3 spans 14 amino acids. The trim removed 7 bases at V and 5 bases at J, leaving 7 bases unmatched.

Of note for this clonotype: The junction departs from germline at one end; a sequencing error may be responsible. The chain links TRBV7-2 to TRBJ2-7; the match to TRBD2 covers 9 bases. The germline gives CDR1 SGHTA, CDR2 FQGNSA. There are 15 residues in the CDR3. This CDR3 is CASGLTPSGTYEQYF. The CDR3 DNA reads as TGTGCCAGCGGCCTTACGCCTAGCGGGACGTACGAACAGTACTTC.

About this clonotype itself: With a much larger clone just one base away, this may be a read error. The V gene is TRBV2, the J gene TRBJ1-2; no firm D call. The ends were cut back, 3 bases at V and 4 bases at J, with 9 bases in the middle. CDR3 length: 13 amino acids. Germline CDR1 reads SNHLY; CDR2 reads FYNNEI. The CDR3 nucleotides are TGTGCCAGCAGTGATGTGGTGTTCTATGGCTACACCTTC. Its protein product is CASSDVVFYGYTF.

In the case of this clonotype: This could be a read error, since a much larger clone is one nucleotide away. This chain connects TRBV11-2 to TRBJ2-2; weak D call: TRBD2 (6 bases). From germline, CDR1 is SGHAT and CDR2 FQNNGV. The CDR3 spans 15 residues. Trimming took 4 bases from V and 4 from J, leaving 13 bases between them. In DNA form, the CDR3 reads TGTGCCAGCAGCTCATGGACTATAAGCACCGGGGAGCTGTTTTTT. This sequence encodes CASSSWTISTGELFF.

In regard to this clonotype: This clone may be a read error of a much larger clone one base away. This sequence joins TRBV4-1 and TRBJ2-2; D is perhaps TRBD1 (5 bases). Germline V CDR1 and CDR2: MGHRA, YSYEKL. With 4 bases removed from V and 0 bases from J, the gap between germline ends came to 18 bases. The CDR3 length is 18 residues. The CDR3: CASSPYTQGRANTGELFF. The CDR3 DNA follows: TGCGCCAGCAGCCCATATACCCAGGGCAGGGCGAACACCGGGGAGCTGTTTTTT.

By sample fraction, this clonotype is medium-sized. The chain uses TRBV7-2 and TRBJ2-7, with D maybe TRBD1 (5 bases). The CDR3 loop spans 14 amino acids. With 4 bases removed from V and 3 bases from J, the gap between germline ends came to 13 bases. Germline values: CDR1 SGHTA, CDR2 FQGNSA. The CDR3 DNA follows: TGTGCCAGCAGCTCTCAAAATAGGGGCTACGAGCAGTACTTC. It encodes CASSSQNRGYEQYF.

This clonotype has a single count. A much larger clone differs from this one at a single base, so this may be a read error. J is TRBJ1-2 and V is TRBV29-1; D is ambiguous. Trimming left V 7 bases short and J 4 bases short, with 19 bases between. Germline-derived CDR1 and CDR2 are SQVTM and ANQGSEA. The CDR3 spans 14 residues. The CDR3 region has the DNA TGCAGCGCTGGCCAGGCAGCTACCAGCTATGGCTACACCTTC. This codes for CSAGQAATSYGYTF. Filled out from reference TRBV29-1 and TRBJ1-2, the complete variable domain reads SAVISQKPSRDICQRGTSLTIQCQVDSQVTMMFWYRQQPGQSLTLIATANQGSEATYESGFVIDKFPISRPNLTFSTLTVSNMSPEDSSIYLCSAGQAATSYGYTFGSGTRLTVV.

This clonotype was found many times. V is TRBV12-5 and J is TRBJ2-5, with a possible D match to TRBD2 (6 bases). This CDR3 has 13 residues. Germline loops: CDR1 LGHNT, CDR2 FRNRAP. The V and J ends lost 6 bases and 5 bases respectively, with 13 bases between them. CDR3 DNA: TGTGCTAGTGGACCCGGGAGCGAGGAGACCCAGTACTTC. It yields the protein CASGPGSEETQYF.

As concerns this clonotype: Because the CDR3 is missing its conserved closing phenylalanine or tryptophan, this is likely a read error. The CDR3 reads CASSSFSGSSSYNEQFS. CDR3 DNA: TGTGCCAGCAGCTCCTTTAGCGGGAGTTCGTCCTACAATGAGCAGTTCTCC. The V call is TRBV7-6, the J call TRBJ2-1; TRBD2 aligns across 9 bases. Germline CDR1 is SGHVS and CDR2 is FNYEAQ. V gave up 4 bases and J gave up 1 base; unmatched junction bases: 8. The CDR3 totals 17 residues.

The gene calls are TRBV6-6 and TRBJ2-7, with D hard to call. The CDR3 is 11 residues long. Trimming removed 5 bases from V and 4 bases from J, with 6 bases in between. Per germline, CDR1 MNHNY and CDR2 SVGAGI (reference sequence). CDR3 residues: CASSRNYEQYF. The CDR3 DNA reads as TGTGCCAGCAGTCGGAATTACGAGCAGTACTTC.

Many counts were recorded for this clonotype. The chain uses TRBV19 and TRBJ1-5, with no clear D. This CDR3 is built from 15 residues. The germline CDR1 and CDR2 sequences are LNHDA and SQIVND (reference sequence). With 7 bases removed from V and 0 bases from J, the gap between germline ends came to 13 bases. CDR3 residues: CASIPFVGSNQPQHF. CDR3 coding DNA: TGTGCCAGTATTCCGTTCGTAGGTAGCAATCAGCCCCAGCATTTT.

The V and J genes are TRBV7-6 and TRBJ1-1, with D unresolved. Trimming took 3 bases from V and 2 from J, leaving 7 bases between them. This CDR3 has 13 amino acids. Per germline, CDR1 SGHVS and CDR2 FNYEAQ. CDR3 amino acids: CASSLGSNTEAFF. CDR3 coding DNA: TGTGCCAGCAGCTTGGGGAGTAACACTGAAGCTTTCTTT.

By share, this clonotype ranks as medium-sized (0.01 to 0.1%). The chain uses TRBV7-3 and TRBJ2-2, with a tentative D call TRBD1 (7 bases). Trimming took off 5 bases at V and 3 bases at J, with 13 bases between the two ends. This CDR3 is built from 15 residues. Germline values: CDR1 SGHTA, CDR2 FQGTGA. The CDR3 loop is CASSPGGLYTGELFF. CDR3 nucleotides: TGTGCCAGCAGCCCAGGGGGACTGTACACCGGGGAGCTGTTTTTT. The full variable domain, in which reference TRBV7-3 and TRBJ2-2 provide the parts outside the CDR3, is GAGVSQTPSNKVTEKGKYVELRCDPISGHTALYWYRQSLGQGPEFLIYFQGTGAADDSGLPNDRFFAVRPEGSVSTLKIQRTERGDSAVYLCASSPGGLYTGELFFGEGSRLTVL.

This clonotype was counted ten times or more. This sequence joins TRBV5-4 and TRBJ2-7; 7 positions match TRBD2. The CDR3 spans 16 residues. J was trimmed by 3 bases and V by 0 bases; bases with no gene match: 9. Per the germline V gene, CDR1 is SGHNT and CDR2 is YYREEE (reference sequence). The CDR3, as DNA: TGTGCCAGCAGCTTGGGGCTAGCGGTGTTGGACTACGAGCAGTACTTC. Translation: CASSLGLAVLDYEQYF.

This clonotype is termed medium-sized. The chain joins TRBV5-6 to TRBJ2-4; D remains ambiguous. V dropped 2 bases and J dropped 5 bases, with 8 bases sitting between them. The CDR3 has 13 amino acids. Germline V CDR1 and CDR2: SGHDT, YYEEEE. The CDR3 here is CASSLNPENIQYF. As DNA, the CDR3 is TGTGCCAGCAGCTTAAATCCCGAAAACATTCAGTACTTC.

This clonotype has ten or more counts. The chain carries TRBV7-9 and TRBJ2-1; D call uncertain. This CDR3 has 10 amino acids. CDR1 SEHNR and CDR2 FQNEAQ come from the germline V gene (reference sequence). Trimming pared 8 bases from V and 7 bases from J, leaving 6 bases between. In DNA, the CDR3 is TGTGCCAGCGGACGAAATGAGCAGTTCTTC. It specifies CASGRNEQFF.

The chain combines TRBV6-1 with TRBJ2-3; D perhaps matches TRBD2 (5 bases). With 2 bases removed from V and 6 bases from J, the gap between germline ends came to 15 bases. The CDR3 sequence is 15 residues long. CDR1 and CDR2 (germline): MNHNS, SASEGT. CDR3 sequence: CASSEKSSLPDTQYF. CDR3 in DNA: TGTGCCAGCAGTGAAAAGTCTAGCCTCCCGGATACGCAGTATTTT.

This clonotype was observed many times. The chain has TRBV5-1 and TRBJ2-5, with D unclear. Germline lookup yields CDR1 SGHRS and CDR2 YFSETQ. Between the trimmed V and J ends, which lost 4 bases and 5 bases, there was a span of 12 bases. The CDR3 loop spans 13 amino acids. The DNA for the CDR3 is TGCGCCAGCAGCCGGCTAGTTAAGGAGACCCAGTACTTC. Amino acid sequence: CASSRLVKETQYF.

This clonotype counts as medium-sized. The rearrangement uses TRBV21-1 and TRBJ2-5; the table's D call of TRBD2 was not tested on the DNA. TRBV21-1 is described as a pseudogene. The CDR3 covers 16 residues. CDR3 sequence (DNA): TGTGCCAGCATAAATCTAGCGGGATCAAGAAAAGAGACCCAGTACTTC. Translating gives CASINLAGSRKETQYF.

This clonotype occurred many times. This chain joins TRBV27 and TRBJ1-1, with TRBD1 identical over 9 bases. The CDR3 extends over 17 amino acids. The V gene's germline CDR1 is MNHEY and CDR2 SMNVEV (reference sequence). The V and J ends lost 2 bases and 1 base, in that order; junction bases with no gene match: 8. CDR3 in DNA: TGTGCCAGCAGTTTAGGAGGGACAGGGCTGGAGAACACTGAAGCTTTCTTT. Translating gives CASSLGGTGLENTEAFF.

This clonotype is labeled as medium-sized. The J gene is TRBJ2-2, the V gene TRBV10-3; 7 bases are a match to TRBD1. The ends lost 3 bases at V and 6 bases at J; junction bases unmatched: 1. There are 13 residues in the CDR3. Germline V gene lookup returns CDR1 ENHRY and CDR2 SYGVKD. CDR3: CAISEQGPGELFF. CDR3 nucleotides: TGTGCCATCAGTGAACAGGGGCCCGGGGAGCTGTTTTTT.

V and J are TRBV2 and TRBJ2-3; D is undetermined. Trimming took 6 bases from V and 1 from J, leaving 5 bases between them. Germline CDR1 reads SNHLY; CDR2 reads FYNNEI. The CDR3 extends over 12 amino acids. DNA for the CDR3: TGTGCCAGCAGCGACCGCACAGATACGCAGTATTTT. Its protein is CASSDRTDTQYF.